Listed below are T cell receptor beta chains from one sample, sequenced in a study of OX40 agonist ivuxolimab in advanced cancers. The data were produced by immunoSEQ multiplex PCR, yet TCRdb's version contains in-frame clones alone and is incomplete. The sample yields 57,000 or so clones, more than 80% seen once. The sequenced sample was CD4+ or CD8+ T cells sorted from blood, obtained in a trial of the OX40 agonist ivuxolimab. The source is an adult with an advanced solid tumor such as melanoma, head and neck, liver or kidney cancer. Each CDR3 is given with its conserved first and last residue. The order of the fields is clone size, D gene, J gene, V gene, CDR3 protein, CDR3 DNA. D genes are given only for firm matches. The size entry is marked missing in some rows and otherwise reads once, few, many or a size class.

>once|.|TRBJ1-4|TRBV19
CASSTMATNEKLFF
TGTGCCAGTAGTACAATGGCAACTAATGAAAAACTGTTTTTT
>.|TRBD1|TRBJ2-7|TRBV6-6
CASTIGQGHNEQYF
TGTGCCAGCACTATTGGACAGGGTCACAACGAGCAGTACTTC
>.|.|TRBJ2-2|TRBV10-2
CASRRQENTGELFF
TGCGCCAGCAGGAGGCAGGAGAACACCGGGGAGCTGTTTTTT
>once|.|TRBJ1-5|TRBV2
CASSESRNQPQHF
TGTGCCAGCAGTGAAAGCCGGAATCAGCCCCAGCATTTT
>once|TRBD2|TRBJ2-4|TRBV14
CASSQDPLAGVNIQYF
TGTGCCAGCAGCCAAGATCCTTTAGCGGGAGTCAACATTCAGTACTTC
>.|.|TRBJ2-5|TRBV5-4
CASSLVRGPQETQYF
TGTGCCAGCAGCTTGGTGCGGGGCCCCCAAGAGACCCAGTACTTC
>.|TRBD1|TRBJ2-7|TRBV18
CASSPPGQGVYEQYF
TGTGCCAGCTCGCCGCCGGGACAGGGGGTCTACGAGCAGTACTTC
>.|TRBD1|TRBJ2-7|TRBV7-2
CASSWDRSSYEQYF
TGTGCCAGCAGCTGGGACAGATCCTCCTACGAGCAGTACTTC
>.|.|TRBJ2-2|TRBV5-1
CASSRDPLDTGELLF
TGCGCCAGCAGCCGGGACCCTTTGGACACCGGGGAGCTGCTTTTT
>once|TRBD1|TRBJ2-7|TRBV28
CASRPGTGRYEQYF
TGTGCCAGCAGGCCCGGGACAGGGAGGTACGAGCAGTACTTC
>.|.|TRBJ1-5|TRBV5-1
CASSLGEGGNQPQHF
TGCGCCAGCAGCTTGGGTGAGGGTGGCAATCAGCCCCAGCATTTT
>.|.|TRBJ1-5|TRBV4-2
CASSQDGSNQPQHF
TGTGCCAGCAGCCAAGATGGTAGCAATCAGCCCCAGCATTTT
>once|.|TRBJ2-3|TRBV21-1
CAGPPPHSGSPPDTQYF
TGTGCCGGCCCCCCGCCACATAGCGGGAGCCCCCCAGATACGCAGTATTTT
>.|.|TRBJ1-2|TRBV5-1
CASSLVSGGTGYTF
TGCGCCAGCAGCTTGGTGTCAGGAGGAACCGGCTACACCTTC
>.|.|TRBJ2-1|TRBV28
CASSLPRDNNEQFF
TGTGCCAGCAGTCTCCCCCGGGACAACAATGAGCAGTTCTTC
>once|.|TRBJ2-1|TRBV7-2
CASSLRGTSYNEQFF
TGTGCCAGCAGCTTACGAGGAACCTCCTACAATGAGCAGTTCTTC
>.|TRBD1|TRBJ1-3|TRBV4-3
CASSQVMGQRGSGNTIYF
TGCGCCAGCAGCCAAGTAATGGGACAGCGGGGATCTGGAAACACCATATATTTT
>.|TRBD2|TRBJ2-5|TRBV11-2
CASSLGSSGRMGETQYF
TGTGCCAGCAGCTTGGGCTCTAGCGGGAGGATGGGAGAGACCCAGTACTTC
>.|.|TRBJ1-3|TRBV11-3
CASSPKGGNTIYF
TGTGCCAGCAGCCCCAAGGGGGGAAACACCATATATTTT
>.|.|TRBJ2-5|TRBV5-1
CASSGLGGSQETQYF
TGCGCCAGCAGCGGATTGGGGGGATCCCAGGAGACCCAGTACTTC
>.|.|TRBJ2-5|TRBV7-9
CASSPRGETQYF
TGTGCCAGCAGTCCCCGGGGGGAGACCCAGTACTTC
>.|TRBD2|TRBJ2-3|TRBV7-2
CASVLARTDTQYF
TGTGCCAGCGTACTAGCGCGCACAGATACGCAGTATTTT
>.|.|TRBJ2-5|TRBV7-9
CASSTPQGRQETQYF
TGTGCCAGCAGCACTCCCCAGGGTAGGCAAGAGACCCAGTACTTC
>.|TRBD1|TRBJ1-4|TRBV28
CASSSGTVNEKLFF
TGTGCCAGCAGTTCCGGGACAGTTAATGAAAAACTGTTTTTT
>.|.|TRBJ2-2|TRBV7-9
CASSRPANTGELFF
TGTGCCAGCAGCCGACCAGCGAACACCGGGGAGCTGTTTTTT
>.|.|TRBJ2-1|TRBV15
CATSAAYNEQFF
TGTGCCACGAGTGCCGCCTACAATGAGCAGTTCTTC
>.|.|TRBJ2-3|TRBV5-1
CASSKTGFDTQYF
TGCGCCAGCAGCAAAACAGGGTTCGATACGCAGTATTTT
>.|.|TRBJ1-5|TRBV2
CASSDGASNQPQHF
TGTGCCAGCAGTGACGGGGCTAGCAATCAGCCCCAGCATTTT
>once|.|TRBJ2-7|TRBV6-5
CASSLGPSYEQYF
TGTGCCAGCAGTTTGGGCCCCTCCTACGAGCAGTACTTC
>once|.|TRBJ2-7|TRBV28
CASTPDQPYEQYF
TGTGCCAGCACCCCAGACCAGCCCTACGAGCAGTACTTC
>.|TRBD2|TRBJ2-1|TRBV29-1
CSVLLRLAFYNEQFF
TGCAGCGTCTTGTTGAGACTAGCGTTCTACAATGAGCAGTTCTTC
>.|.|TRBJ1-1|TRBV30
CAWSKLTGTEAFF
TGTGCCTGGAGTAAACTGACAGGCACTGAAGCTTTCTTT
>.|.|TRBJ2-7|TRBV15
CATSGTGMGGHEQYF
TGTGCCACCAGCGGTACGGGGATGGGGGGGCACGAGCAGTACTTC
>.|TRBD1|TRBJ2-5|TRBV5-1
CASSWRGQGFGEETQYF
TGCGCCAGCAGCTGGAGGGGACAGGGGTTTGGGGAAGAGACCCAGTACTTC
>.|.|TRBJ1-2|TRBV4-3
CASSQTGYGYTF
TGCGCCAGCAGCCAAACGGGATATGGCTACACCTTC
>.|TRBD1|TRBJ2-2|TRBV5-1
CASRSGRQGAGTGELFF
TGCGCCAGCAGATCAGGACGACAGGGGGCAGGAACCGGGGAGCTGTTTTTT
>.|.|TRBJ1-2|TRBV19
CASSISGLDYGYTF
TGTGCCAGTAGTATCTCGGGGTTGGACTATGGCTACACCTTC
>.|.|TRBJ2-7|TRBV5-4
CASSLEGLYEQYF
TGTGCCAGCAGCTTGGAGGGGCTTTACGAGCAGTACTTC
>.|.|TRBJ1-6|TRBV7-9
CASSLGWGDNSPLHF
TGTGCCAGCAGCCTGGGTTGGGGAGATAATTCACCCCTCCACTTT
>.|TRBD2|TRBJ2-2|TRBV7-2
CASSLAPAGTSGSRAGELFF
TGTGCCAGCAGCTTAGCCCCAGCCGGGACTAGCGGGAGTAGGGCCGGGGAGCTGTTTTTT
>few|.|TRBJ1-1|TRBV7-3
CASSLTRENTEAFF
TGTGCCAGCAGCTTGACCCGCGAGAACACTGAAGCTTTCTTT
>.|TRBD1|TRBJ1-5|TRBV7-8
CASSPGQGFQPQHF
TGTGCCAGCAGCCCGGGACAGGGGTTTCAGCCCCAGCATTTT
>.|.|TRBJ2-5|TRBV6-6
CASSPGSQETQYF
TGTGCCAGCAGTCCCGGGAGTCAAGAGACCCAGTACTTC
>.|TRBD1|TRBJ2-5|TRBV5-8
CASSSYRGLQETQYF
TGTGCCAGCAGCTCTTACAGGGGGCTCCAGGAGACCCAGTACTTC
>.|.|TRBJ2-3|TRBV21-1
CASSKGVLADDTDTQYF
TGTGCCAGCAGCAAGGGAGTACTAGCTGATGACACAGATACGCAGTATTTT
>.|.|TRBJ1-2|TRBV19
CASSFADSNYGYTF
TGTGCCAGTAGTTTCGCGGACAGTAACTATGGCTACACCTTC